The T cell receptor (beta chain) under discussion was sequenced for a study of neurological immune-mediated disorders. General observations from the study: Subjects shared no identical expanded-clone CDR3 amino acid sequences, suggesting private TCR-beta repertoires in all groups.

The unsorted libraries originated from 2 million PBMCs kept at -80 C. Worth noting for this clonotype: What it recognizes is unknown.

The cDNA came from 5'RACE, which used 10-nucleotide random UMIs. Over 200 million TCR-beta sequences, together covering 15-18 subjects, were produced by every individual sequencing run that was carried out. MiXCR, applied by TCRdb to the 5' RACE reads, yields one record per CDR3 protein. The data contain 53,000 or so distinct CDR3 sequences, 9.5% to 15% of them singletons. The receptor comes from a woman aged 55-70 years with HTLV-1-associated myelopathy (HAM/TSP). Sequenced material: PBMCs.

This CDR3 reads CASSPDSDNQPQHF. The DNA for the CDR3 is TGTGCCAGCTCACCCGACAGTGACAATCAGCCCCAGCATTTT. The genes are TRBV18 and TRBJ1-5; a possible D gene is TRBD1 (5 bases). CDR3 length equals 14 residues. The V end was cut by 3 bases, the J end by 3 bases, with 9 bases between. Per the germline V gene, CDR1 is KGHSH and CDR2 is LQKENI. Drawing the rest from reference TRBV18 and TRBJ1-5, the complete variable domain is NAGVMQNPRHLVRRRGQEARLRCSPMKGHSHVYWYRQLPEEGLKFMVYLQKENIIDESGMPKERFSAEFPKEGPSILRIQQVVRGDSAAYFCASSPDSDNQPQHFGDGTRLSIL.